The 16 T cell receptor beta chains in this list originate from one sample, sequenced in a study of T cell responses to AZD1222 COVID-19 vaccine. Profiling relied on immunoSEQ multiplex PCR, and the TCRdb table lists in-frame clones only, not all of them. The table has about 120,000 clones, approximately 93% seen once. The sequencing used peripheral blood, collected on day 0 of AZD1222 vaccination. The receptors were gathered from an adult in good health.

The V call is TRBV4-2, the J call TRBJ2-3; 10 bases match TRBD1. Per the germline V gene, CDR1 is LGHNA and CDR2 is YNFKEQ. With V trimmed by 9 bases and J by 4 bases, 7 bases remained unmatched. CDR3 length: 14 amino acids. CDR3 amino acids: CASTDRGRADTQYF. CDR3 in DNA: TGTGCCAGTACCGACAGGGGGCGCGCAGATACGCAGTATTTT.

The table lists this clone with a count of one. J is TRBJ1-2 and V is TRBV5-1; TRBD1 aligns across 7 bases. The CDR3 is made up of 15 amino acids. V gave up 3 bases and J gave up 10 bases; unmatched junction bases: 15. Germline CDR1 and CDR2: SGHRS and YFSETQ. As DNA, the CDR3 is TGCGCCAGCAGCTCCACGGGACAGTCGGCAGTATACTACACCTTC. It specifies CASSSTGQSAVYYTF.

The CDR3 DNA follows: TGTGCCAGCTCACCTTCATCTTCCGATACGCAGTATTTT. This translates into CASSPSSSDTQYF. This chain uses TRBV18 with TRBJ2-3; D remains unclear. The CDR3 runs to 13 residues. From germline, CDR1 is KGHSH and CDR2 LQKENI. Trimming took off 3 bases at V and 6 bases at J, with 10 bases between the two ends.

The rearrangement uses TRBV10-3 and TRBJ2-7; D perhaps matches TRBD1 (6 bases). CDR1 ENHRY and CDR2 SYGVKD come from the germline V gene. This CDR3 comprises 15 residues. Trimming took 0 bases from V and 6 from J, leaving 15 bases between them. The CDR3 spells CAISESGTGLSEQYF. CDR3 coding DNA: TGTGCCATCAGTGAGTCGGGAACAGGGTTATCCGAGCAGTACTTC.

J is TRBJ2-6 and V is TRBV27, with no clear D. The CDR3 is made up of 14 amino acids. Trimming pared 4 bases from V and 0 bases from J, leaving 4 bases between. Germline V gene sequence: CDR1 MNHEY, CDR2 SMNVEV (reference sequence). In nucleotides, the CDR3 is TGTGCCAGCAGTTATTACTCTGGGGCCAACGTCCTGACTTTC. It encodes CASSYYSGANVLTF.

The chain is built from TRBV7-9 and TRBJ1-6, with 8 bases that match TRBD1. Trimming cost V 5 bases and J 4 bases; bases outside gene matches: 7. In germline, CDR1 is SEHNR, CDR2 FQNEAQ (reference sequence). The CDR3 consists of 16 residues. The CDR3 DNA follows: TGTGCCAGCAGCCCATCAGGGGGCAATTATAATTCACCCCTCCACTTT. Protein sequence: CASSPSGGNYNSPLHF.

The J gene is TRBJ2-3, the V gene TRBV28, with D maybe TRBD2 (6 bases). CDR3 length: 19 residues. V lost 0 bases and J 0 bases, leaving 19 bases between the germline ends. Per germline, CDR1 MDHEN and CDR2 SYDVKM. CDR3 protein: CASSLWEGRTLSSTDTQYF. The CDR3 nucleotides read TGTGCCAGCAGTTTATGGGAGGGTAGGACTCTCTCTAGCACAGATACGCAGTATTTT.

This rearrangement joins TRBV11-2 to TRBJ1-1, with 11 positions matching TRBD1. The germline V gene has CDR1 SGHAT and CDR2 FQNNGV. This CDR3 is built from 14 residues. The junction had 5 bases not matched to a gene; V was cut back by 5 bases and J by 6 bases. The CDR3, as DNA: TGTGCCAGCAGCCCAGGACAGGGGGCTTCTGAAGCTTTCTTT. It encodes CASSPGQGASEAFF.

This sequence joins TRBV7-9 and TRBJ2-7; TRBD1 matches at 9 bases. This CDR3 spans 16 amino acids. Germline V gives CDR1 SEHNR, CDR2 FQNEAQ (reference sequence). After removal of 4 bases from V and 3 bases from J, the junction contained 10 bases not matched to a gene. The CDR3 DNA reads as TGTGCCAGCAGCTCGCTACCGCCGGGACAGGGCTACGAGCAGTACTTC. Protein product: CASSSLPPGQGYEQYF.

The CDR3 sequence is CASSIGRQGAEAFF. In DNA, the CDR3 is TGTGCCAGTAGTATAGGTCGGCAGGGAGCTGAAGCTTTCTTT. The chain employs TRBV19 and TRBJ1-1; D might be TRBD1 (5 bases). This CDR3 is built from 14 residues. The ends were cut back, 1 base at V and 6 bases at J, with 12 bases in the middle. CDR1 and CDR2 (germline): LNHDA, SQIVND (reference sequence).

The sample holds a few counts of this clone. This chain joins TRBV6-5 and TRBJ1-1; no reliable D call. The CDR3 covers 14 residues. Between the trimmed V and J ends, which lost 8 bases and 5 bases, there was a span of 18 bases. Germline V gene lookup returns CDR1 MNHEY and CDR2 SVGAGI. CDR3: CASREVMMVTEAFF. DNA for the CDR3: TGTGCCAGCCGGGAGGTTATGATGGTGACTGAAGCTTTCTTT.

V and J are TRBV27 and TRBJ1-5, with unresolved D. Germline CDR1 reads MNHEY; CDR2 reads SMNVEV (reference sequence). The CDR3 totals 16 residues. V gave up 5 bases and J gave up 0 bases, with 14 bases separating them. This CDR3 reads CASSPLGRYSNQPQHF. The CDR3 DNA reads TGTGCCAGCAGTCCGCTAGGACGGTATAGCAATCAGCCCCAGCATTTT.

V and J are TRBV7-6 and TRBJ1-2; perhaps TRBD1 as D (5 bases). Germline lookup yields CDR1 SGHVS and CDR2 FNYEAQ. CDR3 length: 14 amino acids. With 1 base removed from V and 4 bases from J, the gap between germline ends came to 10 bases. CDR3 DNA: TGTGCCAGCAGCTTAGGTCCAGGGTCCTATGGCTACACCTTC. Its protein product is CASSLGPGSYGYTF.

The chain has TRBV3-1 (or the pseudogene TRBV3-2) and TRBJ1-5; 7 nucleotides align to TRBD1. V lost 2 bases, J lost 5 bases, and 6 bases stayed unmatched. Germline V lookup: CDR1 LGHDT, CDR2 YNNKEL (reference sequence). This CDR3 has 15 residues. DNA for the CDR3: TGTGCCAGCAGCCAAAGTGGACAGGTGGATCAGCCCCAGCATTTT. Amino acids: CASSQSGQVDQPQHF.

The chain links TRBV9 to TRBJ2-2; TRBD2 might be the D (6 bases). Germline-derived CDR1 and CDR2 are SGDLS and YYNGEE. V dropped 4 bases and J dropped 5 bases, with 18 bases sitting between them. CDR3 length equals 16 residues. The CDR3 loop reads CASSPSWGDRTGELFF. Here the CDR3 DNA reads TGTGCCAGCAGCCCCTCCTGGGGGGATAGGACCGGGGAGCTGTTTTTT.

This clone appeared a few times. This chain joins TRBV28 and TRBJ1-1; TRBD1 matches at 7 bases. The CDR3 spans 13 residues. Losses at the gene ends were 6 bases for V and 4 bases for J; bases not matched to a gene: 5. CDR1 is MDHEN, CDR2 SYDVKM, per germline. DNA of the CDR3: TGTGCCAGCAGATGGACAGGCGGCACTGAAGCTTTCTTT. Translation gives CASRWTGGTEAFF.